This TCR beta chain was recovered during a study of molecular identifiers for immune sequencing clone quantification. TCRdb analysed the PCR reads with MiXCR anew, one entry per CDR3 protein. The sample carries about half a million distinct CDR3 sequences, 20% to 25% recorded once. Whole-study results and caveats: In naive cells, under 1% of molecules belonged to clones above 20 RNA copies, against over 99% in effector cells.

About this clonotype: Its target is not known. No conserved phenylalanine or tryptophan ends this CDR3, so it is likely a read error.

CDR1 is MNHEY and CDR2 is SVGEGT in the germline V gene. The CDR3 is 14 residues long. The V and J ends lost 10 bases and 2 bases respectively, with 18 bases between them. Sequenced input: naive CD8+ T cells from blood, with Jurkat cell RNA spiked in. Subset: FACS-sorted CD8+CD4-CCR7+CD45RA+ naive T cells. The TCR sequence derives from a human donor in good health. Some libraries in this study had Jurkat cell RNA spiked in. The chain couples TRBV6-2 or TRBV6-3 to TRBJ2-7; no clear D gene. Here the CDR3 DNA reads TGTGCCACTTCCAGACAACTATTAGCCTACGAGCAGTACCTC. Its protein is CATSRQLLAYEQYL.